This T cell receptor beta chain was captured in a study of T cells after yellow fever vaccination. This clonotype was recorded many times. TCRdb reanalysed the 5' RACE reads using MiXCR and keeps one entry per CDR3 protein. The sample has hundreds of thousands of distinct CDR3 sequences, 9% to 15% seen once. V was cut by 0 bases and J by 2 bases, with 4 bases left in between. The CDR3 contains 13 residues. CDR1 is SGHDN and CDR2 is FVKESK in the germline V gene. The origin of this receptor is a man aged 30-40 years who received the YFV17D yellow fever vaccine. This sample comprised PBMCs, obtained on the day of the yellow fever booster vaccination. The chain has TRBV14 and TRBJ1-2, with D hard to call. The CDR3 spells CASSQDLNYGYTF. DNA for the CDR3: TGTGCCAGCAGCCAAGATTTGAACTATGGCTACACCTTC.